This T cell receptor (beta chain) was sequenced during a study of blood T cell repertoires in COVID-19. Overall study: Spain, Italy and the United States supplied samples that represented acute and convalescent COVID-19.

Repertoires were generated with immunoSEQ multiplex PCR, while TCRdb's copy carries only in-frame clones and drops some. The sample records tens of thousands of clones, about 88% being singletons. For recovered donors of Cohort 3, there were two negative PCRs, clearance, or symptom resolution. In its sample, this clone was seen a few times. The sequenced material came from PBMCs or T cells enriched from blood (not recorded which). This clonotype originated in a woman in her 50s who had recovered from COVID-19.

The CDR3 spells CASSPTPQETQYF. CDR3 nucleotides: TGTGCCAGCTCACCCACTCCCCAAGAGACCCAGTACTTC. V and J are TRBV18 and TRBJ2-5; D ambiguous. Trimming left V 3 bases short and J 1 base short, with 6 bases between. The CDR3 runs 13 residues. Germline-derived CDR1 and CDR2 are KGHSH and LQKENI.